A single sample is the source of the 29 T cell receptor beta chains below, sequenced in a study of vaccination and CD4 T cells after COVID-19. These receptors are not linked to any known antigen. Treatment described: roughly 10-day PBMC culture with coronavirus spike peptide pools or control peptides (ViraFEST assay). Sequenced with the Oncomine TCR Beta short-read assay was DNA taken from cultured CD4+ T cells. TCRdb analysed the PCR reads with MiXCR anew, one entry per CDR3 protein. The sample consists of 28,000 or so distinct CDR3 sequences, 40% to 50% of them appearing once. Input material: CD4+ T cells from blood, cultured in vitro. Every receptor here comes from a human donor who had recovered from COVID-19.

The J gene is TRBJ2-5, the V gene TRBV11-2; 8 bases are shared with TRBD1. J was trimmed by 1 base and V by 5 bases; bases with no gene match: 3. Germline loops: CDR1 SGHAT, CDR2 FQNNGV. The CDR3 spans 14 residues. This CDR3 reads CASSTGTGQETQYF. The CDR3 DNA is TGTGCCAGCAGCACGGGGACAGGCCAAGAGACCCAGTACTTC.

The chain links TRBV30 to TRBJ1-5, with D possibly being TRBD1 (6 bases). V gave up 1 base and J gave up 7 bases, with 17 bases separating them. The CDR3 extends over 15 amino acids. Germline V lookup: CDR1 GTSNPN, CDR2 SVGIG (reference sequence). For the CDR3, the DNA is TGTGCCTGGAGTGCGGGTCGGGGGGCAGGGCAGCCCCAGCATTTT. This translates into CAWSAGRGAGQPQHF.

This sequence joins TRBV7-7 and TRBJ2-2; unclear D gene. With 1 base removed from V and 6 bases from J, the gap between germline ends came to 6 bases. CDR1 is SSHAT, CDR2 FNYEAQ, per germline (reference sequence). The CDR3 sequence is 13 residues long. CDR3 DNA sequence: TGTGCCAGCAGCTTAGGCCGGTCCGGGGAGCTGTTTTTT. Its protein product is CASSLGRSGELFF.

This clonotype was observed a handful of times. The chain employs TRBV5-4 and TRBJ2-5; 7 bases match TRBD2. The germline V gene encodes CDR1 SGHNT and CDR2 YYREEE (reference sequence). The CDR3 consists of 13 residues. J was trimmed by 4 bases and V by 4 bases; bases with no gene match: 4. The CDR3 protein is CASSRPGGETQYF. For the CDR3, the DNA is TGTGCCAGCAGCCGCCCGGGGGGAGAGACCCAGTACTTC.

The V gene is TRBV19, the J gene TRBJ1-2; 7 bases map to TRBD1. CDR3 size: 14 residues. Germline lookup yields CDR1 LNHDA and CDR2 SQIVND (reference sequence). V shed 4 bases and J 7 bases; nucleotides not matched to a gene: 9. The CDR3 reads CASSSTGDLAGYTF. The CDR3 nucleotides read TGTGCCAGTAGTAGCACAGGGGATCTTGCTGGCTACACCTTC.

In its sample, this clonotype was seen a few times. J is TRBJ2-1 and V is TRBV20-1; D is ambiguous. This CDR3 region has 12 residues. Trimming cost V 3 bases and J 6 bases, with 9 bases left between them. CDR1 DFQATT and CDR2 SNEGSKA come from the germline V gene (reference sequence). CDR3 coding DNA: TGCAGTGCTAGTTTTAGTATCAATGAGCAGTTCTTC. Its protein is CSASFSINEQFF.

The rearrangement links TRBV7-9 to TRBJ1-2, with a weak D call TRBD1 (5 bases). V lost 0 bases, J lost 3 bases, and 17 bases lay in between. Germline V gene lookup returns CDR1 SEHNR and CDR2 FQNEAQ (reference sequence). The CDR3 sequence is 17 residues long. This CDR3 is CASSLASRQGKDYGYTF. CDR3 bases: TGTGCCAGCAGCTTAGCGAGTCGTCAGGGAAAAGACTATGGCTACACCTTC.

The chain couples TRBV19 to TRBJ2-7; 9 nucleotides align to TRBD1. CDR3 size: 15 residues. Per germline, CDR1 LNHDA and CDR2 SQIVND (reference sequence). Losses at the gene ends were 5 bases for V and 7 bases for J; bases not matched to a gene: 12. CDR3 DNA: TGTGCCAGTAGTCCGGGGACAGGGCCGGGTATAGAGCAGTACTTC. Its protein is CASSPGTGPGIEQYF.

This chain joins TRBV18 and TRBJ2-5; possibly TRBD1 for D (7 bases). Trimming shortened V by 4 bases and J by 2 bases, and 14 bases separated the two germline ends. Germline V CDR1 and CDR2: KGHSH, LQKENI. The CDR3 has 15 residues. The CDR3, as DNA: TGTGCCAGCTCACGGAGCAGGGGGGAGCAAGAGACCCAGTACTTC. Amino acids: CASSRSRGEQETQYF.

This chain links TRBV12-3 or TRBV12-4 with TRBJ2-5; D ambiguous. V lost 2 bases and J lost 7, with 14 bases in between. This CDR3 is 14 amino acids long. The CDR3 nucleotides are TGTGCCAGCAGTTTATCAGCGAACCATGGGACCCAGTACTTC. This gives the protein CASSLSANHGTQYF.

V is TRBV5-1 and J is TRBJ2-2, with 8 bases matching TRBD1. Losses at the gene ends were 0 bases for V and 1 base for J; bases not matched to a gene: 2. Germline V CDR1 and CDR2: SGHRS, YFSETQ. The CDR3 loop spans 16 amino acids. This CDR3 reads CASSLDGQGNTGELFF. CDR3 DNA: TGCGCCAGCAGCTTGGACGGACAGGGGAACACCGGGGAGCTGTTTTTT.

This clonotype was detected once. This sequence joins TRBV12-3 or TRBV12-4 and TRBJ1-2; 9 bases line up with TRBD1. CDR3 length equals 15 residues. Losses at the gene ends were 2 bases for V and 8 bases for J; bases not matched to a gene: 9. The DNA of the CDR3 is TGTGCCAGCAGTTTAAAGGAACAGGGGGCGCCCGGCTACACCTTC. Its protein is CASSLKEQGAPGYTF.

This clonotype was counted a few times. This rearrangement joins TRBV20-1 to TRBJ2-1; 10 nucleotides agree with TRBD2. The CDR3 is 14 amino acids. The germline V gene encodes CDR1 DFQATT and CDR2 SNEGSKA (reference sequence). With 5 bases clipped from V and 6 bases from J, the junction kept 7 bases outside the gene matches. CDR3 region: CSAHGTSGINEQFF. DNA of the CDR3: TGCAGTGCTCATGGCACTAGCGGGATCAATGAGCAGTTCTTC.

With respect to this clonotype: One end of the junction varies from germline; a read error may be responsible. The chain has TRBV28 and TRBJ2-7; TRBD2 is a possible D gene (5 bases). The CDR3 has 14 amino acids. Per the germline V gene, CDR1 is MDHEN and CDR2 is SYDVKM. The CDR3 region is CATRRASSSYERYF. The CDR3 DNA is TGTGCCACTAGAAGGGCTTCTAGCTCCTACGAGCGGTACTTC.

The chain links TRBV28 to TRBJ2-3; D gene ambiguous. This CDR3 has 9 amino acids. Germline values: CDR1 MDHEN, CDR2 SYDVKM. CDR3 sequence (DNA): TGTGACAAGGCGCATACGCAGTATTTT. This gives the protein CDKAHTQYF.

A single count supports this clonotype. The V gene is TRBV20-1, the J gene TRBJ2-1; 8 bases fit TRBD2. After removal of 3 bases from V and 0 bases from J, the junction contained 4 bases not matched to a gene. This CDR3 is 15 amino acids long. Germline V gene data show CDR1 as DFQATT and CDR2 as SNEGSKA (reference sequence). In nucleotides, the CDR3 is TGCAGTGCTAGCGTAGCGGGGATCTCCTACAATGAGCAGTTCTTC. Translating it yields CSASVAGISYNEQFF.

This clonotype was seen a handful of times. CDR3 loop: CAISESSGSGSDTQYF. CDR3 coding DNA: TGTGCCATCAGTGAGAGTAGCGGGAGCGGATCTGATACGCAGTATTTT. The chain links TRBV10-3 to TRBJ2-3, with 9 bases fitting TRBD2. Unmatched junction bases numbered 9, after V lost 2 bases and J lost 6 bases. CDR3 length equals 16 residues. CDR1 ENHRY and CDR2 SYGVKD come from the germline V gene.

This clonotype is medium-sized in the sample. This chain joins TRBV7-2 and TRBJ1-1, with D unclear. Germline assignment: CDR1 SGHTA and CDR2 FQGNSA. The length of the CDR3 is 12 residues. Between the trimmed V and J ends, which lost 2 bases and 8 bases, there was a span of 9 bases. CDR3 sequence reads: CASSLSAGEAFF. Here the CDR3 DNA reads TGTGCCAGCAGCTTAAGCGCGGGGGAAGCTTTCTTT.

The V gene is TRBV5-5, the J gene TRBJ1-2; tentative D call: TRBD1 (6 bases). V was shortened by 1 base and J by 4 bases, with 14 bases between the two germline ends. The CDR3 is 15 amino acids. Germline V gene lookup returns CDR1 SGHKS and CDR2 YYEKEE (reference sequence). The CDR3 sequence: CASSLFGGAVYGYTF. In DNA, the CDR3 is TGTGCCAGCAGCTTGTTTGGGGGGGCTGTCTATGGCTACACCTTC.

The V and J genes are TRBV5-1 and TRBJ2-7, with TRBD1 identical over 10 bases. Looked up from germline, CDR1 is SGHRS and CDR2 is YFSETQ. The CDR3 totals 15 residues. V was clipped by 4 bases and J by 1 base; unmatched bases: 5. In DNA form, the CDR3 reads TGCGCCAGCAGCCCGGGACAGGGGAAGTCCTACGAGCAGTACTTC. The encoded protein is CASSPGQGKSYEQYF.

A single count supports this clonotype. The chain links TRBV5-1 to TRBJ1-1; D gene uncertain. CDR3 length: 12 residues. The V and J ends lost 2 bases and 5 bases respectively, with 7 bases between them. The germline gives CDR1 SGHRS, CDR2 YFSETQ. CDR3 nucleotide sequence: TGCGCCAGCAGCTTTGGGGAGACTGAAGCTTTCTTT. It codes for CASSFGETEAFF.

This clonotype was observed a few times. The chain links TRBV6-5 to TRBJ2-7; D ambiguous. From germline, CDR1 is MNHEY and CDR2 SVGAGI. There are 14 residues in the CDR3. Trimming removed 2 bases at V and 0 bases at J, with 8 bases between. The CDR3 DNA sequence: TGTGCCAGCAGTTACGAGGTGTACTCCTACGAGCAGTACTTC. As protein: CASSYEVYSYEQYF.

This rearrangement joins TRBV5-1 to TRBJ1-6, with TRBD1 identical over 8 bases. The CDR3 runs 17 residues. J gave up 1 base and V 5 bases, and 8 bases lay outside the gene matches. Germline lookup yields CDR1 SGHRS and CDR2 YFSETQ. The CDR3 region has the DNA TGCGCCAGCAGTCTTGACAGGGGAGGATCCTATAATTCACCCCTCCACTTT. Residues: CASSLDRGGSYNSPLHF. Drawing the rest from reference TRBV5-1 and TRBJ1-6, the complete variable domain is KAGVTQTPRYLIKTRGQQVTLSCSPISGHRSVSWYQQTPGQGLQFLFEYFSETQRNKGNFPGRFSGRQFSNSRSEMNVSTLELGDSALYLCASSLDRGGSYNSPLHFGNGTRLTVT.

V usage is TRBV30 and J usage is TRBJ1-6; D not resolved. V shed 3 bases and J shed 9 bases, with 15 bases lying between them. The CDR3 extends over 14 amino acids. Germline CDR1 is GTSNPN and CDR2 is SVGIG (reference sequence). The chain's CDR3 is CAWRAGPRGSPLHF. CDR3 bases: TGTGCCTGGAGGGCCGGGCCCCGGGGTTCACCCCTCCACTTT.

CDR3 nucleotides: TGTGCCAGCCGACAGGGGTTAGATCAGCCCCAGCATTTT. Translating it yields CASRQGLDQPQHF. V gene TRBV6-1 combines with J gene TRBJ1-5; 8 positions match TRBD1. Per the germline V gene, CDR1 is MNHNS and CDR2 is SASEGT. J gave up 5 bases and V 8 bases, and 5 bases lay outside the gene matches. The CDR3 runs 13 residues.

V usage is TRBV6-1 and J usage is TRBJ2-6; 12 nucleotides line up with TRBD1. CDR3 size: 17 residues. V shed 6 bases and J 3 bases; nucleotides not matched to a gene: 6. The germline V gene has CDR1 MNHNS and CDR2 SASEGT. The CDR3: CASSPGQGAFGANVLTF. For the CDR3, the DNA is TGTGCCAGCAGCCCGGGACAGGGGGCGTTTGGGGCCAACGTCCTGACTTTC.

There are a few counts of this clonotype. DNA of the CDR3: TGCAGTGCTCCCAGGGGCTCGGCCGGGGAGCTGTTTTTT. Amino acid sequence: CSAPRGSAGELFF. The rearrangement uses TRBV20-1 and TRBJ2-2, with TRBD1 as a possible D gene (6 bases). CDR1 DFQATT and CDR2 SNEGSKA come from the germline V gene (reference sequence). V lost 5 bases and J 6 bases, leaving 13 bases between the germline ends. The length of the CDR3 is 13 residues.

The chain is built from TRBV20-1 and TRBJ2-3; possibly TRBD2 for D (5 bases). This CDR3 is 16 amino acids long. From germline, CDR1 is DFQATT and CDR2 SNEGSKA (reference sequence). Trimming removed 3 bases from V and 0 bases from J, with 16 bases in between. CDR3 protein: CSASYRLRTSTDTQYF. The CDR3 nucleotides read TGCAGTGCTAGCTACCGACTACGAACTAGCACAGATACGCAGTATTTT.

The chain employs TRBV5-1 and TRBJ2-7, with TRBD1 matching 9 bases. V gave up 4 bases and J gave up 6 bases; unmatched junction bases: 5. This CDR3 region has 13 residues. Germline values: CDR1 SGHRS, CDR2 YFSETQ. CDR3 residues: CASSPGQGSEQYF. In DNA, the CDR3 is TGCGCCAGCAGCCCGGGACAGGGAAGCGAGCAGTACTTC.